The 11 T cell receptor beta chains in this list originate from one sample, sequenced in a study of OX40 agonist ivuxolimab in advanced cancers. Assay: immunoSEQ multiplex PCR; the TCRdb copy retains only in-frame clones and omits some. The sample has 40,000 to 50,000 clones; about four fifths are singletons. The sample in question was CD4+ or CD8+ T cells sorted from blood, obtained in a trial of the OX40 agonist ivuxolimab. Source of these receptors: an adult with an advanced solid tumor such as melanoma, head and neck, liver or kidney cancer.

The CDR3 region is CASSLTPTDTEAFF. The CDR3 DNA reads TGTGCCAGCAGCTTGACTCCCACCGACACTGAAGCTTTCTTT. This chain links TRBV11-2 with TRBJ1-1; D not certain. With 3 bases removed from V and 3 bases from J, the gap between germline ends came to 11 bases. This CDR3 is built from 14 residues. The germline V gene encodes CDR1 SGHAT and CDR2 FQNNGV.

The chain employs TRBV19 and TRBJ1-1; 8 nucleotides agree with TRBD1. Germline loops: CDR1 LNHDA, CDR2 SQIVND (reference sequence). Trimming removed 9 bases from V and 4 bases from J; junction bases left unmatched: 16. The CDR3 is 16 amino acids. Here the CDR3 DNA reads TGTGCCAGCCCACCCCGGGACAGGCGCCTCGTCACTGAAGCTTTCTTT. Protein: CASPPRDRRLVTEAFF.

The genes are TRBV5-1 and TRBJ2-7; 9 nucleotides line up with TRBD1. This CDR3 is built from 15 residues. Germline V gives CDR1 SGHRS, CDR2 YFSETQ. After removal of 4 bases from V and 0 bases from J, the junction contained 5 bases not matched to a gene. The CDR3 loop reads CASSAGQGPSYEQYF. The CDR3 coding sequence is TGCGCCAGCAGCGCGGGACAGGGCCCCTCCTACGAGCAGTACTTC. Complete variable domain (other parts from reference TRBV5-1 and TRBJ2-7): KAGVTQTPRYLIKTRGQQVTLSCSPISGHRSVSWYQQTPGQGLQFLFEYFSETQRNKGNFPGRFSGRQFSNSRSEMNVSTLELGDSALYLCASSAGQGPSYEQYFGPGTRLTVT.

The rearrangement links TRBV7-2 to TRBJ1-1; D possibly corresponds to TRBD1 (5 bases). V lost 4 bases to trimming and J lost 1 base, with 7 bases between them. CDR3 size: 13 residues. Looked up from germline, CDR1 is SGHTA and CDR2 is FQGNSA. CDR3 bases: TGTGCCAGCAGCTCCACAGGGAACACTGAAGCTTTCTTT. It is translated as CASSSTGNTEAFF.

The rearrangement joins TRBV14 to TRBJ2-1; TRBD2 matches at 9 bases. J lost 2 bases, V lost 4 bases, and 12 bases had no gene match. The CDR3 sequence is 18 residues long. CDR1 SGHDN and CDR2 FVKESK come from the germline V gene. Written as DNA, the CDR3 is TGTGCCAGCAGCCCTAATCGAATAGCGGGAGTCCCCTACAATGAGCAGTTCTTC. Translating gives CASSPNRIAGVPYNEQFF. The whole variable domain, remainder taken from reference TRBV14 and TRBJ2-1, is EAGVTQFPSHSVIEKGQTVTLRCDPISGHDNLYWYRRVMGKEIKFLLHFVKESKQDESGMPNNRFLAERTGGTYSTLKVQPAELEDSGVYFCASSPNRIAGVPYNEQFFGPGTRLTVL.

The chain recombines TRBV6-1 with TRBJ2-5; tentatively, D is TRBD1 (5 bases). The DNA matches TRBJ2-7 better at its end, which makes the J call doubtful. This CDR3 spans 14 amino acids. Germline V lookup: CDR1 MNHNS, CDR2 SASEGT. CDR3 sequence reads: CASSAFTGSYEQYF. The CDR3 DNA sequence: TGTGCCAGCAGTGCCTTCACAGGTTCCTACGAGCAGTACTTC.

CDR3 residues: CASSPRPTSGRVYGETQYF. DNA for the CDR3: TGTGCCAGCTCACCACGCCCGACTAGCGGGAGGGTATACGGAGAGACCCAGTACTTC. The chain couples TRBV18 to TRBJ2-5; 14 positions agree with TRBD2. Germline-derived CDR1 and CDR2 are KGHSH and LQKENI. J lost 4 bases, V lost 1 base, and 11 bases had no gene match. The CDR3 sequence is 19 residues long.

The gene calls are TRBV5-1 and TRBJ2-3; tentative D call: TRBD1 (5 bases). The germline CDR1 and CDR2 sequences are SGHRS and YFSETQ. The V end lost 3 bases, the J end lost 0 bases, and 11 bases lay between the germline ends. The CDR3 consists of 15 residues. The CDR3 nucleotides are TGCGCCAGCAGCTCGACAGCCGTTAGCACAGATACGCAGTATTTT. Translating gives CASSSTAVSTDTQYF. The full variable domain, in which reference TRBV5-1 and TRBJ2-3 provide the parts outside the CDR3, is KAGVTQTPRYLIKTRGQQVTLSCSPISGHRSVSWYQQTPGQGLQFLFEYFSETQRNKGNFPGRFSGRQFSNSRSEMNVSTLELGDSALYLCASSSTAVSTDTQYFGPGTRLTVL.

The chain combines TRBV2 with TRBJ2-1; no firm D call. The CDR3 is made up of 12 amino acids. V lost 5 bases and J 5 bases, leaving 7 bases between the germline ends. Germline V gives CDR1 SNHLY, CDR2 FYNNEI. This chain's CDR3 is CASSTQNNEQFF. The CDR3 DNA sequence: TGTGCCAGCAGTACCCAGAACAATGAGCAGTTCTTC. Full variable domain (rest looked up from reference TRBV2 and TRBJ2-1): EPEVTQTPSHQVTQMGQEVILRCVPISNHLYFYWYRQILGQKVEFLVSFYNNEISEKSEIFDDQFSVERPDGSNFTLKIRSTKLEDSAMYFCASSTQNNEQFFGPGTRLTVL.

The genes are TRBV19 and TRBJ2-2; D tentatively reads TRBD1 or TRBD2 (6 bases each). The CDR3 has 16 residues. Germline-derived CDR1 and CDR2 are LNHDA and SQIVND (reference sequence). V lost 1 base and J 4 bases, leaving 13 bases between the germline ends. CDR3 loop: CASSIARGVTTGELFF. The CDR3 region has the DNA TGTGCCAGTAGTATAGCAAGGGGGGTGACCACCGGGGAGCTGTTTTTT.

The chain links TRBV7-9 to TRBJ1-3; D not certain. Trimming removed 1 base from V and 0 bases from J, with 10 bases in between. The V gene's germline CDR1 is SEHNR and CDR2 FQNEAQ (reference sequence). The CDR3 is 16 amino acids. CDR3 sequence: CASSLVRGNSGNTIYF. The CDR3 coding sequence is TGTGCCAGCAGCTTAGTCCGGGGAAACTCTGGAAACACCATATATTTT.